This T cell receptor (beta chain) was found in a study of blood T cell repertoires in COVID-19. Study in general: The analysed material was cDNA or gDNA that came from T cells, B-cell-depleted T cells, or PBMCs.

As processed by the authors: Estimates of nucleated cell counts were drawn from the amplification of reference gene primers. The data were produced by immunoSEQ multiplex PCR, yet TCRdb's version contains in-frame clones alone and is incomplete. V, J and clone size reflect that table, while D and trimming were determined from the DNA. Of 220,000 or so clones listed, about 88% are singletons. From germline, CDR1 is MNHEY and CDR2 SVGAGI. Trimming took off 2 bases at V and 4 bases at J, with 12 bases between the two ends. CDR3 size: 15 residues. Sequenced: peripheral blood. The sequence derives from a woman in her 50s with COVID-19, enrolled during active disease. The chain combines TRBV6-5 with TRBJ2-1; tentative D call: TRBD2 (5 bases). Here the CDR3 DNA reads TGTGCCAGCAGTTACGAGGGTGCGCCTTACAATGAGCAGTTCTTC. Translating it yields CASSYEGAPYNEQFF.